A single sample is the source of the 16 T cell receptor beta chains below, sequenced in a study of shared clonotypes between healthy human individuals. Only in-frame clones appear in the TCRdb table, and some are missing; sequencing was by immunoSEQ multiplex PCR. The sample lists about 640,000 clones; 60% to 80% were seen once. The sample consisted of memory CD4+ T cells sorted from blood. Subset specified: CD45RA-negative fraction. The receptors shown here come from a woman in her 30s in good health.

This clone was detected only once. The CDR3 loop is CASSPLPTNTEAFF. CDR3 DNA: TGTGCCAGCTCACCCCTCCCAACGAACACTGAAGCTTTCTTT. V and J are TRBV18 and TRBJ1-1; the D is unclear. The CDR3 totals 14 residues. CDR1 and CDR2 from the germline V gene are KGHSH and LQKENI. With 3 bases removed from V and 1 base from J, the gap between germline ends came to 9 bases.

This clone was observed a handful of times. The rearrangement links TRBV25-1 to TRBJ1-2; no reliable D call. Per germline, CDR1 MGHDK and CDR2 SYGVNS. The CDR3 is made up of 14 amino acids. Trimming left V 1 base short and J 7 bases short, with 13 bases between. The DNA of the CDR3 is TGTGCCAGCAGTGAATTTTTACCGGAGGGTGGCTACACCTTC. This codes for CASSEFLPEGGYTF.

This clone was seen only once. V is TRBV4-1 and J is TRBJ2-2; D is perhaps TRBD2 (6 bases). V was pared by 0 bases and J by 4 bases, with 9 bases between. The CDR3 is 15 amino acids. The germline V gene encodes CDR1 MGHRA and CDR2 YSYEKL. CDR3 loop: CASSQEGGATGELFF. CDR3 nucleotide sequence: TGCGCCAGCAGCCAAGAGGGCGGGGCCACCGGGGAGCTGTTTTTT.

The chain is built from TRBV7-9 and TRBJ2-3, with no clear D. The CDR3 length is 15 residues. Germline values: CDR1 SEHNR, CDR2 FQNEAQ (reference sequence). Trimming cost V 7 bases and J 2 bases, with 16 bases left between them. The CDR3 DNA reads TGTGCCAGCACCCGGACGGCTCGTGTCACAGATACGCAGTATTTT. This codes for CASTRTARVTDTQYF.

The rearrangement uses TRBV5-4 and TRBJ2-5, with 7 bases aligning to TRBD1. Germline V gives CDR1 SGHNT, CDR2 YYREEE (reference sequence). The CDR3 totals 15 residues. V lost 2 bases and J lost 5; bases outside the gene matches: 9. The CDR3 reads CASSLKGATVETQYF. In DNA, the CDR3 is TGTGCCAGCAGCTTAAAGGGGGCGACGGTGGAGACCCAGTACTTC.

This clone was counted a single time. A junction end diverges from the germline sequence, so it may reflect a read error. The J gene is TRBJ1-2, the V gene TRBV28, with a tentative D call TRBD1 (6 bases). The CDR3 loop spans 12 amino acids. Germline V gene data show CDR1 as MDHEN and CDR2 as SYDVKM. The CDR3 region is CAGHSNYYGYTF. As DNA, the CDR3 is TGCGCGGGACACTCTAACTATTATGGCTACACCTTC.

This chain connects TRBV29-1 to TRBJ2-7; no definite D call. This CDR3 has 12 amino acids. V lost 4 bases and J 0 bases, leaving 7 bases between the germline ends. The germline V gene encodes CDR1 SQVTM and CDR2 ANQGSEA. The CDR3 DNA sequence: TGCAGCGTTGCCGAAAGCTCCTACGAGCAGTACTTC. Translating it yields CSVAESSYEQYF.

This chain connects TRBV25-1 to TRBJ2-3; maybe TRBD2 (6 bases). The CDR3 is 17 amino acids. Between the trimmed V and J ends, which lost 2 bases and 3 bases, there was a span of 18 bases. Per germline, CDR1 MGHDK and CDR2 SYGVNS. CDR3 region: CASSERAGQQPTDTQYF. The CDR3 coding sequence is TGTGCCAGCAGTGAACGGGCGGGGCAGCAGCCTACAGATACGCAGTATTTT.

The chain links TRBV6-5 to TRBJ1-5, with TRBD1 as a possible D gene (5 bases). The CDR3 consists of 15 residues. The V and J ends lost 0 bases and 3 bases respectively, with 9 bases between them. The germline V gene has CDR1 MNHEY and CDR2 SVGAGI. CDR3 sequence (DNA): TGTGCCAGCAGTTACTCAGTCAGGGACAATCAGCCCCAGCATTTT. It encodes CASSYSVRDNQPQHF.

A word on this clone: Its ends do not fully match the called genes, so a read error is possible. Other DNA sequences in this specimen translate into the identical CDR3. The genes are TRBV29-1 and TRBJ2-7, with 9 nucleotides matching TRBD1. The CDR3 length is 13 residues. Looked up from germline, CDR1 is SQVTM and CDR2 is ANQGSEA. CDR3 in DNA: TGCAGCGTTGAGGGGACAGGGTTCGGGGAGCAATACTTC. Its translation: CSVEGTGFGEQYF.

This clone came up a few times. This chain links TRBV2 with TRBJ2-3, with 14 bases matching TRBD2. Germline trimming cut 4 bases from V and 10 bases from J; bases unmatched to any gene: 4. The CDR3 sequence is 14 residues long. Germline V gives CDR1 SNHLY, CDR2 FYNNEI. This chain's CDR3 is CASSVGTSGRAQYF. CDR3 sequence (DNA): TGTGCCAGCAGTGTAGGGACTAGCGGGAGAGCGCAGTATTTT.

The CDR3 here is CASSNGRYEQYF. Here the CDR3 DNA reads TGTGCCAGCAGTAATGGGCGGTACGAGCAGTACTTC. This chain joins TRBV6-5 and TRBJ2-7, with D unclear. The CDR3 extends over 12 amino acids. Germline-derived CDR1 and CDR2 are MNHEY and SVGAGI. V gave up 5 bases and J gave up 4 bases, with 9 bases separating them.

The sample holds a few counts of this clone. J is TRBJ1-1 and V is TRBV5-1; D is unresolved. The germline V gene has CDR1 SGHRS and CDR2 YFSETQ. V dropped 0 bases and J dropped 3 bases, with 9 bases sitting between them. CDR3 length: 14 residues. DNA of the CDR3: TGCGCCAGCAGCTTGGAGGTACAGCACACTGAAGCTTTCTTT. This encodes CASSLEVQHTEAFF.

The sample holds one count of this clone. The rearrangement links TRBV28 to TRBJ2-3; no definite D call. Germline loops: CDR1 MDHEN, CDR2 SYDVKM. V was cut by 1 base and J by 0 bases, with 8 bases left in between. The CDR3 runs to 15 residues. The CDR3 protein is CASSLSPYSTDTQYF. The CDR3 nucleotides are TGTGCCAGCAGTTTATCCCCCTATAGCACAGATACGCAGTATTTT.

CDR3 residues: CASSMGGRARDEQYF. Here the CDR3 DNA reads TGTGCCAGTAGTATGGGAGGGAGGGCTCGGGACGAGCAGTACTTC. The genes are TRBV19 and TRBJ2-7, with 7 bases matching TRBD2. Germline CDR1 is LNHDA and CDR2 is SQIVND (reference sequence). Germline trimming cut 3 bases from V and 5 bases from J; bases unmatched to any gene: 10. The CDR3 consists of 15 residues.

The rearrangement uses TRBV28 and TRBJ1-5; D call uncertain. CDR1 and CDR2 (germline): MDHEN, SYDVKM. The CDR3 is made up of 12 amino acids. V was trimmed by 7 bases and J by 2 bases, leaving 6 bases between them. CDR3 region: CASKRGNQPQHF. The CDR3 DNA reads as TGTGCCAGCAAACGAGGCAATCAGCCCCAGCATTTT.